The present T cell receptor (beta chain) was sequenced within a study of T cell responses to AZD1222 COVID-19 vaccine. Study at large: Second-dose intervals of approximately 4 or approximately 12 weeks were pooled. Study observations and caveats: At study baseline, merely more than 5 AZD1222 recipients were seropositive. Most donors were white British, females outnumbered males, and clonal diversity was possibly underestimated. Mapped onto spike, vaccine-associated CD4 TCRs spanned it and were dominant at 160-218 and 743-854.

On this clone itself: Its specificity is unknown.

Data came from immunoSEQ multiplex PCR; TCRdb stores just in-frame clones and leaves some out. The table lists more than 150,000 clones, around 92% of them singletons. The CDR3 runs 14 residues. The germline gives CDR1 MNHEY, CDR2 SVGEGT. The V gene lost 2 bases and the J gene lost 5 bases, with 10 bases spanning the gap. The origin of this receptor is an adult in good health. The source material was peripheral blood, sampled on day 0 of AZD1222 vaccination. The chain recombines TRBV6-2 or TRBV6-3 with TRBJ1-5; D may be TRBD1 (5 bases). The CDR3 here is CASSYQDIYQPQHF. DNA of the CDR3: TGTGCCAGCAGTTACCAGGACATCTATCAGCCCCAGCATTTT.